This T cell receptor (beta chain) was recovered during a study of T-cell reconstitution after alpha-beta-depleted transplantation in children. Germline V gene sequence: CDR1 MDHEN, CDR2 SYDVKM. There are 15 residues in the CDR3. With V trimmed by 3 bases and J by 10 bases, 11 bases remained unmatched. Unique molecular identifiers were incorporated when the TCRbeta library was constructed. Each CDR3 protein is one row after TCRdb ran MiXCR on the PCR reads. The table records about 400,000 distinct CDR3 sequences, around 15% of them present only once. The clonotype was recovered from a boy in the first two years of life who had a stem cell transplant for Wiskott-Aldrich syndrome, so the T cells may come from the graft donor. Sequencing used PBMCs, mostly from graft donor cells, obtained 360 days after TCRalphabeta/CD19-depleted stem cell transplant. The V call is TRBV28, the J call TRBJ2-3; 9 nucleotides agree with TRBD2. CDR3 bases: TGTGCCAGCAGTTTTCGCGGGGGGGCAACCCTTCCGCAGTATTTT. This codes for CASSFRGGATLPQYF.